This entry lists 18 T cell receptor beta chains sequenced from one sample in a study of identical twins. TCRdb reprocessed the 5' RACE reads with MiXCR, giving one entry per CDR3 protein. The sample records some 730,000 distinct CDR3 sequences, around a sixth being singletons. The same data also contributed to another study, on T cells expressing NK-cell markers.

What was sequenced was PBMCs. These TCRs come from a woman aged 18-35 years in good health.

This clonotype was seen ten or more times. The rearrangement links TRBV12-3 or TRBV12-4 to TRBJ1-2; D is unclear. The CDR3 spans 11 residues. The germline V and J ends were trimmed by 6 bases and 8 bases, with 10 bases remaining between them. The CDR3 protein is CASSLNWGYTF. As DNA, the CDR3 is TGTGCCAGCAGCCTAAACTGGGGCTACACCTTC.

The chain links TRBV29-1 to TRBJ2-7; TRBD1 matches at 9 bases. V dropped 6 bases and J dropped 5; count of bases not matched to a gene: 5. The CDR3 has 12 residues. Germline V CDR1 and CDR2: SQVTM, ANQGSEA. CDR3 sequence (DNA): TGCAGCGTGGACAGGGGTGGAGACGAGCAGTACTTC. It specifies CSVDRGGDEQYF.

In its sample, this clonotype was seen a few times. The chain recombines TRBV6-1 with TRBJ2-3; maybe TRBD2 (6 bases). CDR3 length: 13 amino acids. Germline loops: CDR1 MNHNS, CDR2 SASEGT. Trimming cost V 4 bases and J 6 bases, with 11 bases left between them. CDR3 loop: CASSGDSSDTQYF. CDR3 bases: TGTGCCAGCAGTGGGGACTCGTCGGATACGCAGTATTTT.

V is TRBV10-3 and J is TRBJ2-1; 11 positions agree with TRBD2. V shed 9 bases, J shed 3 bases, and the junction held 4 bases outside the gene matches. CDR3 length equals 14 residues. Germline V CDR1 and CDR2: ENHRY, SYGVKD. CDR3 DNA: TGTGCCATTAGCGGGACTAGCGGCTACAATGAGCAGTTCTTC. Translating it yields CAISGTSGYNEQFF.

This clonotype has more than one count but fewer than ten. This chain connects TRBV5-6 to TRBJ2-2; D gene unclear. The CDR3 is 14 residues long. Trimming shortened V by 4 bases and J by 10 bases, and 17 bases separated the two germline ends. The V gene's germline CDR1 is SGHDT and CDR2 YYEEEE. The CDR3 coding sequence is TGTGCCAGCAGCCAAGATTACAGAGCTGCGGAGCTGTTTTTT. Its translation is CASSQDYRAAELFF.

This sequence joins TRBV20-1 and TRBJ2-3; D possibly matches TRBD1 or TRBD2 (5 bases each). Looked up from germline, CDR1 is DFQATT and CDR2 is SNEGSKA (reference sequence). The CDR3 has 14 residues. V lost 5 bases and J lost 1, with 13 bases in between. The CDR3 is CSARIRDGTDTQYF. The CDR3 region has the DNA TGCAGTGCTCGAATCCGGGACGGCACAGATACGCAGTATTTT.

V and J are TRBV9 and TRBJ2-1; TRBD2 aligns across 9 bases. The CDR3 has 18 amino acids. The germline CDR1 and CDR2 sequences are SGDLS and YYNGEE. J was trimmed by 0 bases and V by 3 bases; bases with no gene match: 10. CDR3 residues: CASSAGLAGLSSYNEQFF. The CDR3 DNA is TGTGCCAGCAGCGCTGGCCTAGCGGGGTTAAGCTCCTACAATGAGCAGTTCTTC.

J is TRBJ2-3 and V is TRBV6-1, with D tentatively TRBD1 (6 bases). Germline V gene sequence: CDR1 MNHNS, CDR2 SASEGT. CDR3 length: 14 residues. V was clipped by 6 bases and J by 3 bases, with 13 bases between them. In nucleotides, the CDR3 is TGTGCCAGCAGCAGACCCACAGGGACAGATACGCAGTATTTT. It specifies CASSRPTGTDTQYF.

This clonotype was seen a handful of times. The chain recombines TRBV5-1 with TRBJ2-1, with 7 positions matching TRBD2. J gave up 0 bases and V 3 bases, and 3 bases lay outside the gene matches. This CDR3 spans 15 amino acids. Germline-derived CDR1 and CDR2 are SGHRS and YFSETQ. The CDR3 DNA reads as TGCGCCAGCAGCTGGGGGGGAAGCTCCTACAATGAGCAGTTCTTC. It codes for CASSWGGSSYNEQFF.

J is TRBJ2-5 and V is TRBV5-1, with D possibly TRBD2 on 6 matching bases. CDR1 is SGHRS, CDR2 YFSETQ, per germline. V was clipped by 4 bases and J by 4 bases, with 17 bases between them. The CDR3 contains 15 residues. The CDR3 spells CASSKNSGEGETQYF. The CDR3 region has the DNA TGCGCCAGCAGCAAGAACTCGGGGGAAGGAGAGACCCAGTACTTC.

This clonotype was counted between two and nine times. The chain uses TRBV20-1 and TRBJ1-1; no clear D. V shed 3 bases and J shed 3 bases, with 11 bases lying between them. Germline CDR1 DFQATT, CDR2 SNEGSKA (reference sequence). The CDR3 contains 13 residues. The CDR3 loop is CSASTVVDTEAFF. DNA for the CDR3: TGCAGTGCTAGTACCGTTGTTGACACTGAAGCTTTCTTT.

Only a few counts were recorded for this clonotype. The chain employs TRBV10-3 and TRBJ2-7; TRBD2 matches 12 bases. In germline, CDR1 is ENHRY, CDR2 SYGVKD. The CDR3 consists of 15 residues. V lost 6 bases, J lost 4 bases, and 7 bases stayed unmatched. The CDR3 DNA follows: TGTGCCATCAGAGATACTAGCGGGGGGTCTTACGAGCAGTACTTC. It yields the protein CAIRDTSGGSYEQYF.

This clonotype came up a few times. The genes are TRBV7-2 and TRBJ2-2; D is unclear. This CDR3 region has 15 residues. V lost 5 bases and J 8 bases, leaving 18 bases between the germline ends. CDR1 SGHTA and CDR2 FQGNSA come from the germline V gene. CDR3 sequence: CASSPGVARGGELFF. CDR3 in DNA: TGTGCCAGCAGCCCCGGCGTGGCCCGAGGTGGGGAGCTGTTTTTT.

The rearrangement uses TRBV7-9 and TRBJ2-3, with unresolved D. Trimming removed 5 bases at V and 5 bases at J, with 5 bases between. Germline CDR1 reads SEHNR; CDR2 reads FQNEAQ (reference sequence). The length of the CDR3 is 11 residues. In DNA form, the CDR3 reads TGTGCCAGCAGCCAAGTAGATACGCAGTATTTT. Amino acids: CASSQVDTQYF.

This clonotype was recorded a few times. V is TRBV25-1 and J is TRBJ2-3; D might be TRBD1 (5 bases). The germline V and J ends were trimmed by 6 bases and 10 bases, with 11 bases remaining between them. Germline V lookup: CDR1 MGHDK, CDR2 SYGVNS. The CDR3 extends over 11 amino acids. The CDR3 nucleotides read TGTGCCAGCAGGAAGACAGAAGCGCAGTATTTT. This translates into CASRKTEAQYF.

This clonotype came up a few times. The chain combines TRBV5-6 with TRBJ2-3, with D hard to call. Germline loops: CDR1 SGHDT, CDR2 YYEEEE. The CDR3 loop spans 13 amino acids. Deletions cut 4 bases from V and 4 bases from J, with 10 bases between. In DNA form, the CDR3 reads TGTGCCAGCAGCGGTGGATTCCCAGATACGCAGTATTTT. This translates into CASSGGFPDTQYF. Based on the CDR3 plus reference TRBV5-6 and TRBJ2-3, the full variable domain is DAGVTQSPTHLIKTRGQQVTLRCSPKSGHDTVSWYQQALGQGPQFIFQYYEEEERQRGNFPDRFSGHQFPNYSSELNVNALLLGDSALYLCASSGGFPDTQYFGPGTRLTVL.

V gene TRBV7-8 combines with J gene TRBJ2-1; D not resolved. This CDR3 contains 13 residues. Germline CDR1 reads SGHVS; CDR2 reads FQNEAQ. V lost 0 bases to trimming and J lost 6 bases, with 6 bases between them. CDR3 in DNA: TGTGCCAGCAGCTTAGCACTGTCCAATGAGCAGTTCTTC. Its translation is CASSLALSNEQFF.

There are a few counts of this clonotype. V usage is TRBV20-1 and J usage is TRBJ2-3, with 12 bases aligning to TRBD2. Germline assignment: CDR1 DFQATT and CDR2 SNEGSKA (reference sequence). The CDR3 extends over 18 amino acids. CDR3 residues: CSAEPGLAGDRMADTQYF. The CDR3 region has the DNA TGCAGCGCCGAACCGGGACTAGCGGGTGATAGAATGGCAGATACGCAGTATTTT.